This T cell receptor beta chain derives from a study of shared clonotypes between healthy human individuals. The overall study: A couple of female and a few male donors aged 18 to 49 were enrolled.

About this clone: Its antigen remains unidentified.

The CDR3 has 14 residues. Deletions cut 3 bases from V and 10 bases from J, with 16 bases between. Germline loops: CDR1 WNHNN, CDR2 SYGVQD (reference sequence). In the original processing: Junction-only sequences produced by ImmunoSEQ had no quality scores, so filtering differed. Repertoires were generated with immunoSEQ multiplex PCR, while TCRdb's copy carries only in-frame clones and drops some. D and trimming come from the DNA, and the V and J calls and clone size come from that table. The table shows around 2.1 million clones, with more than 90% occurring only once. Findings and limits, study-wide: It was only blood that was sampled, and tissue repertoires likely differ.

The study drew its donors from healthy HIV-negative adults without recent acute infections or vaccinations. Sample: naive CD4+ T cells sorted from blood. Subset given: CD45RA+ positively selected. This sequence was found in a man between 18 and 35 years old in good health. V gene TRBV10-1 combines with J gene TRBJ2-1; perhaps TRBD2 as D (6 bases). As DNA, the CDR3 is TGCGCCAGCAGTGATCCAGGGACTTCGAAGGAGCAGTTCTTC. Protein: CASSDPGTSKEQFF.